Sequencing of this T cell receptor beta chain was carried out in a study of regulatory T cells in long-lasting Graves disease. This CDR3 is built from 16 residues. V lost 6 bases and J lost 5; bases outside the gene matches: 13. Germline V gene sequence: CDR1 SGHRS, CDR2 YFSETQ. In its sample, this clonotype was seen many times. Specified time point: newly diagnosed GD, antithyroid drugs for less than 3 months. PBMC-extracted RNA yielded the TCR library. According to the study, TCR beta libraries were built with iRepertoire HTBI primers and CDR3-region Arm-PCR. TCRdb recomputed calls from the multiplex PCR reads with MiXCR, one row per CDR3 protein. The sample includes 350,000 to 550,000 distinct CDR3 sequences, 15% to 20% seen only once; the top ten take about 23%. The same data also went into a second study, on T cells in Graves' hyperthyroidism and ophthalmopathy.

This TCR was sampled from a woman younger than 35 with Graves disease. The rearrangement links TRBV5-1 to TRBJ2-1; TRBD1 matches 8 bases. The source material was peripheral blood mononuclear cells (PBMCs), sampled at new diagnosis, from a patient treated with antithyroid drugs. The CDR3 DNA sequence: TGCGCCAGCATGCTGGGGCGGACAGGGTTCAACAATGAGCAGTTCTTC. Translating it yields CASMLGRTGFNNEQFF.